This is a list of T cell receptor beta chains from one sample in a study of T cells after yellow fever vaccination. A single record per CDR3 protein comes from TCRdb applying MiXCR to the 5' RACE reads. The sample holds hundreds of thousands of distinct CDR3 sequences, around 19% seen once. This specimen consisted of PBMCs, obtained before the yellow fever booster vaccination. These receptors originate from a man younger than 30 who received the YFV17D yellow fever vaccine. Each CDR3 is given with its conserved first and last residue. A D gene is named only where the DNA matches it firmly. A row's size may be missing; if present it is once, few, many or a size class.

>TRBV7-2|-|-|TRBJ2-3
CASRGGGGGTDTQYF
TGTGCCAGCCGGGGAGGAGGGGGAGGCACAGATACGCAGTATTTT
>TRBV4-3|few|-|TRBJ1-2
CASSQVGLGVYGYTF
TGCGCCAGCAGCCAAGTTGGTTTGGGGGTCTATGGCTACACCTTC
>TRBV9|-|-|TRBJ2-2
CASSVAGRGTGELFF
TGTGCCAGCAGCGTAGCCGGGCGGGGCACCGGGGAGCTGTTTTTT
>TRBV4-1|few|TRBD1|TRBJ2-2
CASRPTRGPNTGELFF
TGCGCCAGTCGCCCGACGAGGGGGCCTAACACCGGGGAGCTGTTTTTT
>TRBV11-2|many|TRBD1|TRBJ2-7
CASSFGTAYEQYF
TGTGCCAGCAGCTTCGGGACAGCCTACGAGCAGTACTTC
>TRBV12-3/TRBV12-4|few|-|TRBJ1-4
CASRSQITGTEKLFF
TGTGCCAGCAGGAGCCAAATTACAGGAACTGAAAAACTGTTTTTT
>TRBV7-9|few|-|TRBJ1-1
CASSLGGELAFF
TGTGCCAGCAGCTTAGGTGGGGAATTAGCTTTCTTT
>TRBV12-3/TRBV12-4|-|-|TRBJ2-1
CASSPQTTFVFF
TGTGCCAGCAGTCCACAGACTACCTTTGTCTTCTTC
>TRBV6-5|-|-|TRBJ1-2
CASSYSQGNYGYTF
TGTGCCAGCAGTTACTCTCAGGGCAACTATGGCTACACCTTC
>TRBV20-1|-|-|TRBJ2-3
CSATTRQGSTDTQYF
TGCAGTGCTACGACCCGGCAGGGGAGCACAGATACGCAGTATTTT
>TRBV7-2|few|TRBD1|TRBJ1-5
CASSNRQGPQPQHF
TGTGCCAGCAGCAATCGACAGGGGCCCCAGCCCCAGCATTTT
>TRBV25-1|-|-|TRBJ2-6
CASSELGTPGANVLTF
TGTGCCAGCAGTGAATTGGGGACCCCTGGGGCCAACGTCCTGACTTTC
>TRBV6-6|few|-|TRBJ2-3
CASKVTTATDTQYF
TGTGCCAGCAAGGTGACTACGGCTACAGATACGCAGTATTTT
>TRBV29-1|-|TRBD2|TRBJ2-3
CSAETSGASDTQYF
TGCAGCGCCGAAACTAGCGGGGCGTCAGATACGCAGTATTTT
>TRBV30|few|-|TRBJ2-5
CAWSVGGPSETQYF
TGTGCCTGGAGTGTGGGTGGCCCCTCAGAGACCCAGTACTTC
>TRBV20-1|few|-|TRBJ1-1
CSARDLRLMNTEAFF
TGCAGTGCTAGAGATCTCCGGCTCATGAACACTGAAGCTTTCTTT
>TRBV9|few|TRBD2|TRBJ2-3
CASSVDSAGSTDTQYF
TGTGCCAGCAGCGTAGATTCAGCGGGGAGCACAGATACGCAGTATTTT
>TRBV12-3/TRBV12-4|few|TRBD1|TRBJ2-2
CASSPSGTGDAGELFF
TGTGCCAGCAGTCCATCCGGGACAGGGGATGCCGGGGAGCTGTTTTTT
>TRBV27|-|-|TRBJ2-4
CASSSVTGKNIQYF
TGTGCCAGCAGCTCGGTTACGGGAAAAAACATTCAGTACTTC
>TRBV15|-|TRBD1|TRBJ1-1
CATDLAGGTEAFF
TGTGCCACAGACCTTGCAGGGGGCACTGAAGCTTTCTTT
>TRBV12-3/TRBV12-4|many|-|TRBJ1-5
CASSLEGSNQPQHF
TGTGCCAGCAGTTTAGAGGGTAGCAATCAGCCCCAGCATTTT
>TRBV20-1|many|-|TRBJ2-7
CSAREWGEQYF
TGCAGTGCCAGGGAGTGGGGCGAGCAGTACTTC
>TRBV25-1|-|-|TRBJ1-1
CASSTGRAAWRGEAFF
TGTGCCAGCAGTACTGGGAGGGCGGCCTGGCGAGGTGAAGCTTTCTTT